These 7 T cell receptor beta chains originate from one sample sequenced in a study of neurological immune-mediated disorders (dated by TCRdb to 2018 to 2020). Library creation used 5' RACE. Instrument on record: Illumina HiSeq 2500. Starting from the raw public reads, TCRdb applied fastp trimming at Q25, assembled clones with MiXCR and retained in-frame beta chains. Rows matching on CDR3 protein sequence are summarized as one entry with the most common DNA and genes. Counted in this sample were roughly 80,000 distinct CDR3 sequences; 9.4% of them appeared once. The ten top clones hold about 1.8% of the sample. Sequenced: PBMCs. The receptors were sampled from a man aged 50-59 years in good health.

This clonotype occurred many times. The gene calls are TRBV12-3 or TRBV12-4 and TRBJ2-4; D not certain. The CDR3 has 12 residues. V lost 4 bases to trimming and J lost 6 bases, with 7 bases between them. The CDR3 DNA reads TGTGCCAGCAGTTACGCCGGAAACATTCAGTACTTC. Its protein product is CASSYAGNIQYF.

Concerning this clonotype itself: This clone may be a read error of a much larger clone one base away. The chain employs TRBV7-2 and TRBJ2-7; D tentatively reads TRBD1 or TRBD2 (6 bases each). Deletions cut 3 bases from V and 3 bases from J, with 15 bases between. Germline assignment: CDR1 SGHTA and CDR2 FQGNSA. The CDR3 extends over 15 amino acids. CDR3 sequence: CASSFITEGGYEQYF. In DNA, the CDR3 is TGTGCCAGCAGCTTCATCACAGAGGGGGGCTACGAGCAGTACTTC.

The rearrangement links TRBV29-1 to TRBJ2-1; 10 positions match TRBD1. From germline, CDR1 is SQVTM and CDR2 ANQGSEA. Trimming removed 5 bases from V and 8 bases from J; junction bases left unmatched: 6. CDR3 length equals 13 residues. CDR3 region: CSVRRTGGDEQFF. As DNA, the CDR3 is TGCAGCGTTAGAAGGACAGGGGGAGATGAGCAGTTCTTC.

This clonotype was recorded many times. The rearrangement links TRBV5-5 to TRBJ2-3, with TRBD2 matching over 10 bases. Germline V CDR1 and CDR2: SGHKS, YYEKEE (reference sequence). The trim removed 2 bases at V and 6 bases at J, leaving 6 bases unmatched. The CDR3 runs to 15 residues. CDR3 amino acids: CASSLGLAGEDTQYF. As DNA, the CDR3 is TGTGCCAGCAGCTTAGGGCTAGCGGGGGAGGATACGCAGTATTTT.

This clonotype showed up many times. The chain couples TRBV6-6 to TRBJ2-1, with 15 positions matching TRBD2. The V and J ends lost 7 bases and 6 bases, in that order; junction bases with no gene match: 10. The CDR3 is made up of 17 amino acids. From germline, CDR1 is MNHNY and CDR2 SVGAGI (reference sequence). CDR3 residues: CASIGLAGGPPINEQFF. CDR3 nucleotides: TGTGCCAGCATCGGACTAGCGGGGGGGCCGCCGATCAATGAGCAGTTCTTC.

This clonotype was seen many times. The V gene is TRBV27, the J gene TRBJ2-1; TRBD2 matches at 7 bases. Unmatched junction bases numbered 6, after V lost 7 bases and J lost 0 bases. The CDR3 is 15 amino acids. CDR1 MNHEY and CDR2 SMNVEV come from the germline V gene (reference sequence). The CDR3: CASTAAGPSYNEQFF. The CDR3 DNA reads TGTGCCAGCACCGCAGCGGGGCCCTCCTACAATGAGCAGTTCTTC.

Many counts were recorded for this clonotype. This chain uses TRBV5-1 with TRBJ2-2; D is unresolved. The V gene lost 1 base and the J gene lost 2 bases, with 6 bases spanning the gap. CDR1 SGHRS and CDR2 YFSETQ come from the germline V gene. The CDR3 runs 14 residues. Written as DNA, the CDR3 is TGCGCCAGCAGCTTGACAGTAAACACCGGGGAGCTGTTTTTT. It is translated as CASSLTVNTGELFF. The complete variable domain, with remaining parts taken from reference TRBV5-1 and TRBJ2-2, reads KAGVTQTPRYLIKTRGQQVTLSCSPISGHRSVSWYQQTPGQGLQFLFEYFSETQRNKGNFPGRFSGRQFSNSRSEMNVSTLELGDSALYLCASSLTVNTGELFFGEGSRLTVL.